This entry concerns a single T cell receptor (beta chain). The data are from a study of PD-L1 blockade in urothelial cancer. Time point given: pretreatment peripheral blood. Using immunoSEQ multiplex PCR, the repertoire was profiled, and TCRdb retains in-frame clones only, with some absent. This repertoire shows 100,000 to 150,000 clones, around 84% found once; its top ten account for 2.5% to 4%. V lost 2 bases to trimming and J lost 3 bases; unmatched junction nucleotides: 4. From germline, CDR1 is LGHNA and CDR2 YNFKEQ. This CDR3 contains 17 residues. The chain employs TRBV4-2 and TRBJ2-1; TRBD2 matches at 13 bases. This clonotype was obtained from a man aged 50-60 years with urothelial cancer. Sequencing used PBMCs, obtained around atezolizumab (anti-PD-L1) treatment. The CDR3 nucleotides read TGTGCCAGCAGCCAAAGGACTAGCGGGAGTAACTACAATGAGCAGTTCTTC. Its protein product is CASSQRTSGSNYNEQFF.